Each of the 7 T cell receptor beta chains below was sequenced from the same sample in a study of early T cells in non-severe SARS-CoV-2 infection. TCRdb re-analysed the 5' RACE reads in MiXCR, keeping a single row per CDR3 protein. The sample has 64,000 or so distinct CDR3 sequences, under 15% seen once. The sample comprised whole blood. Source of these receptors: an adult who was a healthcare worker with PCR-confirmed SARS-CoV-2 infection or an uninfected control (not recorded which).

V usage is TRBV4-1 and J usage is TRBJ2-7, with D tentatively TRBD2 (6 bases). The CDR3 totals 16 residues. Germline loops: CDR1 MGHRA, CDR2 YSYEKL. Trimming cost V 0 bases and J 0 bases, with 12 bases left between them. The CDR3, as DNA: TGCGCCAGCAGCCAAGATCCCGCGGGGAGCTCCTACGAGCAGTACTTC. Translating it yields CASSQDPAGSSYEQYF.

The chain has TRBV6-2 or TRBV6-3 and TRBJ2-1; 7 bases are shared with TRBD1. V lost 5 bases, J lost 4 bases, and 8 bases stayed unmatched. Germline CDR1 is MNHEY and CDR2 is SVGEGT. The length of the CDR3 is 15 residues. The CDR3 sequence is CASSGRQGWYNEQFF. The CDR3 nucleotides read TGTGCCAGCAGTGGCAGACAGGGATGGTACAATGAGCAGTTCTTC.

This clonotype was seen more than once but under ten times. This chain joins TRBV12-3 or TRBV12-4 and TRBJ1-6, with TRBD1 matching over 7 bases. V was pared by 5 bases and J by 7 bases, with 5 bases of the junction left unmatched. The CDR3 totals 14 residues. The CDR3 protein is CASSRDSQNSPLHF. In DNA, the CDR3 is TGTGCCAGCAGTCGGGACAGTCAGAATTCACCCCTCCACTTT.

This clonotype was recorded at least ten times. V gene TRBV11-2 combines with J gene TRBJ2-3, with a tentative D call TRBD2 (6 bases). Germline assignment: CDR1 SGHAT and CDR2 FQNNGV. The CDR3 is 16 amino acids. Between the trimmed V and J ends, which lost 5 bases and 1 base, there was a span of 16 bases. The CDR3, as DNA: TGTGCCAGCAGCCCGGGGACTGGAACTGGCACAGATACGCAGTATTTT. This translates into CASSPGTGTGTDTQYF.

The chain employs TRBV14 and TRBJ2-3; D possibly matches TRBD1 or TRBD2 (5 bases each). The CDR3 is 17 amino acids. Deletions cut 4 bases from V and 2 bases from J, with 19 bases between. Per germline, CDR1 SGHDN and CDR2 FVKESK. DNA for the CDR3: TGTGCCAGCAGCCTAAGGGCAGGACGAGGGGTCACAGATACGCAGTATTTT. Amino acids: CASSLRAGRGVTDTQYF.

The chain couples TRBV10-1 to TRBJ2-1, with a weak D call TRBD2 (7 bases). V was trimmed by 0 bases and J by 8 bases, leaving 17 bases between them. The germline gives CDR1 WNHNN, CDR2 SYGVQD (reference sequence). CDR3 length: 16 amino acids. Here the CDR3 reads CASSESIPGGRDEQFF. The DNA of the CDR3 is TGCGCCAGCAGTGAGTCGATACCGGGGGGCAGGGATGAGCAGTTCTTC.

V gene TRBV12-3 or TRBV12-4 combines with J gene TRBJ1-6; 7 bases align to TRBD1. This CDR3 contains 14 residues. The V and J ends lost 2 bases and 7 bases, in that order; junction bases with no gene match: 2. CDR3: CASSLSGGNSPLHF. CDR3 bases: TGTGCCAGCAGTTTATCAGGGGGGAATTCACCCCTCCACTTT.